Listed here is a single TCR beta chain. The data were obtained in a study of regulatory T cells in long-lasting Graves disease. Documented time point: persistent/refractory GD, antithyroid drugs over 5 years with positive TRAb. Extracted PBMC RNA gave rise to the TCR library. This CDR3 is built from 15 residues. Germline V lookup: CDR1 MNHNY, CDR2 SVGAGI (reference sequence). The junction had 7 bases not matched to a gene; V was cut back by 0 bases and J by 5 bases. Arm-PCR of CDR3 regions and iRepertoire HTBI primers were the basis on which TCR beta libraries were built. In TCRdb, the multiplex PCR reads were re-called with MiXCR into one record per CDR3 protein. The data contain a few hundred thousand distinct CDR3 sequences, 20% to 25% of them singletons.

This specimen consisted of peripheral blood mononuclear cells (PBMCs), obtained when the disease was refractory, from a patient treated with antithyroid drugs. This rearrangement joins TRBV6-6 to TRBJ2-7, with 7 nucleotides matching TRBD2. This receptor was identified in a female donor with Graves disease. CDR3 bases: TGTGCCAGCAGTTACTCGGGCGGGAGTGGCGACGAGCAGTACTTC. Translating gives CASSYSGGSGDEQYF.